The 11 T cell receptor beta chains presented below share a single source sample, sequenced in a study of T cell repertoires in cytomegalovirus infection (dated by TCRdb to the late 2010s). Data came from an Illumina HiSeq 1500. TCRdb reran the public reads through fastp at Q25 and MiXCR, keeping productive beta chains. Every distinct CDR3 protein forms one entry, paired with its most common genes and DNA. The sample table lists some 680,000 distinct CDR3 sequences, roughly 36% of them with a count of one. The ten largest account for around 2.8% of the sample. Sequenced: PBMCs. All receptors derive from a human donor in good health (CMV status not recorded). Some clones in this sample may be carry-over from other donors' samples.

Only a few counts were recorded for this clonotype. The gene calls are TRBV4-1 and TRBJ2-1; TRBD2 might be the D (6 bases). The CDR3 length is 19 residues. Germline assignment: CDR1 MGHRA and CDR2 YSYEKL. Trimming cost V 0 bases and J 0 bases, with 18 bases left between them. CDR3 sequence: CASSQDDGAGRSSYNEQFF. For the CDR3, the DNA is TGCGCCAGCAGCCAAGATGACGGGGCAGGGAGGAGCTCCTACAATGAGCAGTTCTTC.

Note on this clonotype: Since a much larger clone is just one base distant, this may be a read error. No conserved phenylalanine or tryptophan is present at the end of the CDR3, so a read error is the likely explanation. Here the CDR3 DNA reads TGTGCCAGCAGCTTAACAGGGGGGTTCTACGAGCAGTACTTA. This encodes CASSLTGGFYEQYL. This chain uses TRBV7-8 with TRBJ2-7; the match to TRBD1 covers 8 bases. Germline V CDR1 and CDR2: SGHVS, FQNEAQ. The CDR3 runs 14 residues. Trimming took 2 bases from V and 3 from J; bases not matched to a gene: 3.

This clonotype was observed a handful of times. The chain is built from TRBV6-4 and TRBJ2-1; 11 bases match TRBD2. The CDR3 has 14 residues. From germline, CDR1 is MRHNA and CDR2 SNTAGT. V dropped 8 bases and J dropped 7; count of bases not matched to a gene: 7. Here the CDR3 reads CASSQLAGVNEQFF. CDR3 sequence (DNA): TGTGCCAGCTCCCAACTAGCGGGGGTGAATGAGCAGTTCTTC.

Comments on this clonotype: The conserved final phenylalanine or tryptophan is absent from the CDR3, which likely points to a read error. The chain employs TRBV12-3 or TRBV12-4 and TRBJ2-7; TRBD2 is a possible D gene (6 bases). The CDR3 sequence is 12 residues long. V lost 8 bases, J lost 3 bases, and 11 bases lay in between. Here the CDR3 DNA reads TGTGCCAGCGCGGGGATTAACTACGAGCAGTACTTA. It encodes CASAGINYEQYL.

This clonotype was observed a handful of times. The rearrangement uses TRBV19 and TRBJ1-5; D may be TRBD1 (6 bases). The CDR3 totals 14 residues. The V end was cut by 5 bases, the J end by 5 bases, with 13 bases between. From germline, CDR1 is LNHDA and CDR2 SQIVND (reference sequence). Here the CDR3 DNA reads TGTGCCAGTAGTGTACAGGGATCCTATCAGCCCCAGCATTTT. Its translation: CASSVQGSYQPQHF.

The V call is TRBV27, the J call TRBJ1-6; D remains unclear. Germline V gives CDR1 MNHEY, CDR2 SMNVEV (reference sequence). The CDR3 is made up of 13 amino acids. The V end lost 3 bases, the J end lost 8 bases, and 8 bases lay between the germline ends. In nucleotides, the CDR3 is TGTGCCAGCAGTTTTGGCCCTTATTCACCCCTCCACTTT. It yields the protein CASSFGPYSPLHF.

The CDR3 DNA reads as TGTGCCAGCAGCTCCATGGACAGCCCGTACCAGCATTTT. Encoded protein: CASSSMDSPYQHF. This sequence joins TRBV7-9 and TRBJ1-5, with D tentatively TRBD1 (6 bases). The ends were cut back, 4 bases at V and 12 bases at J, with 16 bases in the middle. CDR3 length: 13 residues. Germline CDR1 and CDR2: SEHNR and FQNEAQ (reference sequence).

The sample holds one count of this clonotype. The rearrangement uses TRBV4-1 and TRBJ1-5, with TRBD1 as a possible D gene (5 bases). The germline gives CDR1 MGHRA, CDR2 YSYEKL. The ends were cut back, 0 bases at V and 2 bases at J, with 14 bases in the middle. The CDR3 is made up of 17 amino acids. The CDR3 loop reads CASSQDGRGGGNQPQHF. The CDR3 coding sequence is TGCGCCAGCAGCCAAGATGGTAGGGGCGGTGGCAATCAGCCCCAGCATTTT.

The chain recombines TRBV14 with TRBJ2-5; no clear D. Deletions cut 0 bases from V and 7 bases from J, with 9 bases between. The CDR3 extends over 13 amino acids. Germline V CDR1 and CDR2: SGHDN, FVKESK. The CDR3: CASSQDPHGTQYF. CDR3 coding DNA: TGTGCCAGCAGCCAAGATCCCCATGGGACCCAGTACTTC.

This clonotype was found many times. The rearrangement links TRBV7-2 to TRBJ1-2; D is unresolved. Trimming took 1 base from V and 7 from J, leaving 10 bases between them. The CDR3 contains 13 residues. The germline gives CDR1 SGHTA, CDR2 FQGNSA. The CDR3 DNA follows: TGTGCCAGCAGCTTAGGGAGGGAAGGTGGCTACACCTTC. Translating it yields CASSLGREGGYTF.

This clonotype was picked up many times. The chain carries TRBV7-6 and TRBJ2-5; 8 bases fit TRBD2. The ends lost 0 bases at V and 5 bases at J; junction bases unmatched: 2. This CDR3 contains 14 residues. CDR1 SGHVS and CDR2 FNYEAQ come from the germline V gene. In nucleotides, the CDR3 is TGTGCCAGCAGCTTAGCGGCTAGCGGGGAGACCCAGTACTTC. It encodes CASSLAASGETQYF.